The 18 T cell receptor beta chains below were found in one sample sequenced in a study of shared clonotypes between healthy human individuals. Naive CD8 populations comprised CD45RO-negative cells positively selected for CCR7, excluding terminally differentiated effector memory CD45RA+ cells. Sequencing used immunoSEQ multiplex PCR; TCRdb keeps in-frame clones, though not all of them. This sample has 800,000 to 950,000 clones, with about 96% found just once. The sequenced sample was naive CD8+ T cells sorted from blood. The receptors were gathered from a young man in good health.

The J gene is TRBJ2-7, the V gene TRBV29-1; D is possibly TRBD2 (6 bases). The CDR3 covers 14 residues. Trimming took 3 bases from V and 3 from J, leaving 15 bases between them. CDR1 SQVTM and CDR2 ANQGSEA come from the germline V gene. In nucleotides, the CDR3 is TGCAGCGTTGAGGGGACTCAGGAGGGCTACGAGCAGTACTTC. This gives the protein CSVEGTQEGYEQYF.

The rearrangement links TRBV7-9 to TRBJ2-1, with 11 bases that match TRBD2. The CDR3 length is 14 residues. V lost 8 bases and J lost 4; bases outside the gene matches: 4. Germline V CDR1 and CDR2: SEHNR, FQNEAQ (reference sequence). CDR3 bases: TGTGCCAGCCACGGGACTAGCGGATACAATGAGCAGTTCTTC. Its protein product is CASHGTSGYNEQFF.

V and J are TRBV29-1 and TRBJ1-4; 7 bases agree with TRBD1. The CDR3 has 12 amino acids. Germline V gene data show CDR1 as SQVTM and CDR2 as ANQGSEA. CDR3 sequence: CGGSRGGEKLFF. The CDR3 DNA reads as TGCGGAGGGAGCAGGGGGGGTGAAAAACTGTTTTTT. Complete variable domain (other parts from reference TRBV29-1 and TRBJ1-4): SAVISQKPSRDICQRGTSLTIQCQVDSQVTMMFWYRQQPGQSLTLIATANQGSEATYESGFVIDKFPISRPNLTFSTLTVSNMSPEDSSIYLCGGSRGGEKLFFGSGTQLSVL.

CDR3 protein: CASSLKGRADSGETQYF. CDR3 sequence (DNA): TGTGCCAGCAGCTTGAAGGGCAGGGCAGATTCAGGAGAGACCCAGTACTTC. This chain joins TRBV5-6 and TRBJ2-5; perhaps TRBD1 as D (5 bases). V was trimmed by 1 base and J by 4 bases, leaving 20 bases between them. The CDR3 extends over 17 amino acids. CDR1 is SGHDT and CDR2 is YYEEEE in the germline V gene.

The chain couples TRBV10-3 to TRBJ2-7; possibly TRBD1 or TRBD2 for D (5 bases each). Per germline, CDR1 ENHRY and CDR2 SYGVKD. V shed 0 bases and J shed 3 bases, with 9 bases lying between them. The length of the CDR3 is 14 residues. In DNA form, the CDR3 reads TGTGCCATCAGTGAGTCGGGGGAGAACTACGAGCAGTACTTC. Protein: CAISESGENYEQYF.

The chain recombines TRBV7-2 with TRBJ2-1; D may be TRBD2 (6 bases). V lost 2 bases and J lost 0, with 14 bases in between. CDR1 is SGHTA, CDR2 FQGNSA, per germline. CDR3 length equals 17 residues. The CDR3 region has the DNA TGTGCCAGCAGCTTACTACTAGCTCCGAGCTCCTACAATGAGCAGTTCTTC. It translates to CASSLLLAPSSYNEQFF.

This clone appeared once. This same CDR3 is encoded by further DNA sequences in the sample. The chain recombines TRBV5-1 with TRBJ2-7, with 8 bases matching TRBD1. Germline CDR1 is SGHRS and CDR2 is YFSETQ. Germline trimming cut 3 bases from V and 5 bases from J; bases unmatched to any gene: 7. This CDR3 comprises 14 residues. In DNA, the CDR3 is TGCGCCAGCAGCTCTAGGACAGGGCTTGACGAGCAGTACTTC. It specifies CASSSRTGLDEQYF.

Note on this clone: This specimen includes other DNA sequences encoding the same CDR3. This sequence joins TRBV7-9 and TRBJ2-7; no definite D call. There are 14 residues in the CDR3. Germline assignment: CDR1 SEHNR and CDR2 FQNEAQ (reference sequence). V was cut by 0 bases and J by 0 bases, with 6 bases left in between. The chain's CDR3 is CASSLAVSSYEQYF. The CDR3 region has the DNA TGTGCCAGCAGCTTAGCTGTGTCCTCCTACGAGCAGTACTTC.

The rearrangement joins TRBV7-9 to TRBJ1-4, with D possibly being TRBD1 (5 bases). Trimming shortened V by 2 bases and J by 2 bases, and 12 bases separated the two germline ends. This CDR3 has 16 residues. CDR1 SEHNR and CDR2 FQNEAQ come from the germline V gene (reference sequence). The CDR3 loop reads CASSLYSGGTNEKLFF. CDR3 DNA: TGTGCCAGCAGCTTATATAGCGGGGGGACTAATGAAAAACTGTTTTTT.

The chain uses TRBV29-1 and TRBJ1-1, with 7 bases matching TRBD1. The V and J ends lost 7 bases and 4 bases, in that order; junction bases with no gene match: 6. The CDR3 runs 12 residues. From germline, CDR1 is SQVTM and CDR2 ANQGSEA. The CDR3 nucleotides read TGCAGCGCCCCAGGACAGGCCACTGAAGCTTTCTTT. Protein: CSAPGQATEAFF.

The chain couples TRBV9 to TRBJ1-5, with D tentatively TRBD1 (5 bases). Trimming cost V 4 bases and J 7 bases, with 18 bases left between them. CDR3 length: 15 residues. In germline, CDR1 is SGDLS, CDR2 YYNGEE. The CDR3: CASSLPGTDGQPQHF. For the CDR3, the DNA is TGTGCCAGCAGCCTTCCCGGGACCGACGGGCAGCCCCAGCATTTT.

The CDR3 DNA is TGTGCCAGCAGTTACACCGGACAGGGATATTACGAGCAGTACTTC. Amino acids: CASSYTGQGYYEQYF. The chain joins TRBV2 to TRBJ2-7; 8 bases align to TRBD1. With 5 bases clipped from V and 4 bases from J, the junction kept 10 bases outside the gene matches. CDR3 size: 15 residues. The germline V gene has CDR1 SNHLY and CDR2 FYNNEI.

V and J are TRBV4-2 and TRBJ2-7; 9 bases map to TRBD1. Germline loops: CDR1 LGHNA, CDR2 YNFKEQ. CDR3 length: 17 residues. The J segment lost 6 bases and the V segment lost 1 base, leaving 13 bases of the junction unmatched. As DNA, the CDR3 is TGTGCCAGCAGCCAAGTGGGGTCGATAGGGACAGGGCCCGAGCAGTACTTC. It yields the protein CASSQVGSIGTGPEQYF.

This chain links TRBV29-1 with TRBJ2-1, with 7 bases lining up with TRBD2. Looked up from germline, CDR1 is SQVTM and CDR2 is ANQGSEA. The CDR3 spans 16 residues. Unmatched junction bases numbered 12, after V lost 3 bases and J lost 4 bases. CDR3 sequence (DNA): TGCAGCGTTGAGGGCTCAGCCTCCGGGGGGTACAATGAGCAGTTCTTC. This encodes CSVEGSASGGYNEQFF.

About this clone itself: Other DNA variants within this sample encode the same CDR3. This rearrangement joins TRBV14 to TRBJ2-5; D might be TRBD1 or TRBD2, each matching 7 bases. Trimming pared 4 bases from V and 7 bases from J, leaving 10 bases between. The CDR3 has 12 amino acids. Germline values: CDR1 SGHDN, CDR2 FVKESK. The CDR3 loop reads CASSPRGGTQYF. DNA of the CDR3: TGTGCCAGCAGCCCCAGGGGGGGGACCCAGTACTTC.

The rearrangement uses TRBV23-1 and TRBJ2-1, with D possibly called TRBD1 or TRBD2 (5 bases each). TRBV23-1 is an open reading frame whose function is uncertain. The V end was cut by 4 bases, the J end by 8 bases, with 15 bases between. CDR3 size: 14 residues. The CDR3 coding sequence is TGCGCCAGCAGTCGAACGGATCCGGGGCATGAGCAGTTCTTC. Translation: CASSRTDPGHEQFF.

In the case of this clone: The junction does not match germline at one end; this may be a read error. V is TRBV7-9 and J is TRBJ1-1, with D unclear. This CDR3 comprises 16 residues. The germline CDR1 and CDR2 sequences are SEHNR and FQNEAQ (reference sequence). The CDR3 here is CASSLPSEGMKTEAFF. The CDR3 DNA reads TGTGCCAGCAGCTTACCCTCCGAGGGTATGAAAACTGAAGCTTTCTTT.

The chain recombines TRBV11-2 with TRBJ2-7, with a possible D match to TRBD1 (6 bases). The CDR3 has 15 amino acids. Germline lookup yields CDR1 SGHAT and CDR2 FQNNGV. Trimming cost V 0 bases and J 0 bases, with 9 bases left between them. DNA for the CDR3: TGTGCCAGCAGCTTAGATTGGGACACCTCCTACGAGCAGTACTTC. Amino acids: CASSLDWDTSYEQYF. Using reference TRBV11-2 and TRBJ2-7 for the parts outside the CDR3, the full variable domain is EAGVAQSPRYKIIEKRQSVAFWCNPISGHATLYWYQQILGQGPKLLIQFQNNGVVDDSQLPKDRFSAERLKGVDSTLKIQPAKLEDSAVYLCASSLDWDTSYEQYFGPGTRLTVT.